The 3 T cell receptor beta chains below come from one sample, sequenced in a study of blood T cells in healthy people across ages. Then a second PCR, running about 6 to 12 cycles, was carried out with a sample-barcoded 5' primer and a J-beta primer mix. TCRdb processed the 5' RACE reads anew with MiXCR; each CDR3 protein has one entry. The sample has about 1.5 million distinct CDR3 sequences, 40% to 50% seen once. Sequenced: blood. All receptors come from a young woman in good health.

This clonotype turned up a few times. The chain has TRBV20-1 and TRBJ2-5; D unresolved. The CDR3 consists of 12 residues. Deletions cut 6 bases from V and 6 bases from J, with 14 bases between. CDR1 DFQATT and CDR2 SNEGSKA come from the germline V gene (reference sequence). The CDR3 protein is CSATSGPQTQYF. The CDR3 nucleotides are TGCAGTGCGACCTCAGGCCCACAGACCCAGTACTTC.

This clonotype was detected only a few times. The gene calls are TRBV2 and TRBJ2-7; 8 bases are a match to TRBD2. The CDR3 totals 14 residues. The V segment lost 3 bases and the J segment 3 bases; nucleotides outside the gene matches: 4. Germline assignment: CDR1 SNHLY and CDR2 FYNNEI. CDR3 sequence: CASSESLAGYEQYF. In DNA form, the CDR3 reads TGTGCCAGCAGTGAGTCGCTAGCGGGCTACGAGCAGTACTTC.

The V gene is TRBV4-1, the J gene TRBJ2-4; no reliable D call. The last part of the DNA fits TRBJ2-5 better; the J call may be wrong. Germline V gene lookup returns CDR1 MGHRA and CDR2 YSYEKL. This CDR3 has 14 residues. The CDR3 coding sequence is TGCGCCAGCAGCCAATGGAGTCTCGGGGAGACCCAGTACTTC. Translated, it gives CASSQWSLGETQYF.